A single sample gave rise to the 10 T cell receptor beta chains below, sequenced in a study of cytomegalovirus exposure and HLA in healthy donors. Vbeta (60) and Jbeta (13) primers were used in the PCR. Measured with immunoSEQ multiplex PCR; TCRdb has only the in-frame clones, and not every one. The table has fewer than 100,000 clones, about 80% seen once. Sequencing used PBMCs. The receptors come from a middle-aged man in good health and CMV-seronegative.

This clone has only a few counts. The chain combines TRBV11-2 with TRBJ2-7, with unresolved D. V was shortened by 3 bases and J by 3 bases, with 9 bases between the two germline ends. The CDR3 runs to 13 residues. The germline V gene encodes CDR1 SGHAT and CDR2 FQNNGV. The CDR3 DNA reads as TGTGCCAGCAGCTTGGGCAACAACTACGAGCAGTACTTC. Residues: CASSLGNNYEQYF.

The chain couples TRBV5-5 to TRBJ1-4; 10 nucleotides agree with TRBD1. V shed 4 bases and J 3 bases; nucleotides not matched to a gene: 6. CDR3 length equals 16 residues. CDR1 is SGHKS, CDR2 YYEKEE, per germline (reference sequence). The CDR3 sequence is CASSVRQGASNEKLFF. DNA of the CDR3: TGTGCCAGCAGCGTGCGACAGGGGGCGTCTAATGAAAAACTGTTTTTT.

V is TRBV11-2 and J is TRBJ1-2; D not resolved. V lost 6 bases to trimming and J lost 0 bases, with 20 bases between them. The CDR3 covers 17 residues. The germline V gene has CDR1 SGHAT and CDR2 FQNNGV. The CDR3 spells CASSLRLLGGTNYGYTF. The CDR3 DNA follows: TGTGCCAGCAGTCTTAGATTACTCGGCGGAACTAACTATGGCTACACCTTC.

This clone occurred a few times. CDR3 in amino acids: CASSSIAGTYNEQFF. DNA for the CDR3: TGTGCCAGCAGCTCTATAGCGGGAACCTACAATGAGCAGTTCTTC. The gene calls are TRBV11-2 and TRBJ2-1, with TRBD2 matching 8 bases. CDR3 length equals 15 residues. Trimming cost V 4 bases and J 2 bases; bases outside gene matches: 4. Germline V CDR1 and CDR2: SGHAT, FQNNGV.

The V and J genes are TRBV5-5 and TRBJ2-7; D might be TRBD2 (6 bases). V lost 4 bases and J lost 0, with 14 bases in between. The CDR3 extends over 15 amino acids. CDR1 SGHKS and CDR2 YYEKEE come from the germline V gene (reference sequence). This chain's CDR3 is CASSVGTYSSYEQYF. The CDR3 DNA is TGTGCCAGCAGCGTCGGGACTTATAGCTCCTACGAGCAGTACTTC.

This sequence joins TRBV6-1 and TRBJ2-7; 7 bases are a match to TRBD2. Per the germline V gene, CDR1 is MNHNS and CDR2 is SASEGT. This CDR3 contains 13 residues. Trimming at V came to 9 bases and at J to 2 bases, leaving 7 bases not matched to a gene. The CDR3 nucleotides read TGTGCCAGTAGCGGGCAGTGGACCTACGAGCAGTACTTC. Translating it yields CASSGQWTYEQYF.

This chain links TRBV4-1 with TRBJ2-3; 14 bases align to TRBD2. The ends lost 4 bases at V and 2 bases at J; junction bases unmatched: 8. There are 18 residues in the CDR3. In germline, CDR1 is MGHRA, CDR2 YSYEKL. In DNA form, the CDR3 reads TGCGCCAGCAGCCCGGGGACTAGCGGGGGCCAATACACAGATACGCAGTATTTT. Its translation is CASSPGTSGGQYTDTQYF.

The V and J genes are TRBV7-9 and TRBJ1-5; TRBD1 might be the D (6 bases). CDR3 length: 13 amino acids. V shed 2 bases and J shed 7 bases, with 9 bases lying between them. Germline-derived CDR1 and CDR2 are SEHNR and FQNEAQ (reference sequence). CDR3 nucleotide sequence: TGTGCCAGCAGCTTAAGGGACACCCAGCCCCAGCATTTT. This translates into CASSLRDTQPQHF.

The chain uses TRBV11-2 and TRBJ2-5, with 9 bases that match TRBD2. The ends lost 0 bases at V and 5 bases at J; junction bases unmatched: 10. CDR3 length: 17 amino acids. Germline V gene data show CDR1 as SGHAT and CDR2 as FQNNGV. The CDR3 sequence: CASSLDPSGLARETQYF. The CDR3 nucleotides are TGTGCCAGCAGCTTAGACCCCTCGGGACTAGCTCGTGAGACCCAGTACTTC. The full variable domain, rest sourced from reference TRBV11-2 and TRBJ2-5, is EAGVAQSPRYKIIEKRQSVAFWCNPISGHATLYWYQQILGQGPKLLIQFQNNGVVDDSQLPKDRFSAERLKGVDSTLKIQPAKLEDSAVYLCASSLDPSGLARETQYFGPGTRLLVL.

The genes are TRBV2 and TRBJ2-1; TRBD2 agrees at 8 bases. This CDR3 spans 15 amino acids. J was trimmed by 5 bases and V by 5 bases; bases with no gene match: 8. Germline V CDR1 and CDR2: SNHLY, FYNNEI. CDR3 in amino acids: CASSPKTSANNEQFF. For the CDR3, the DNA is TGTGCCAGCAGTCCCAAGACTAGCGCAAACAATGAGCAGTTCTTC.